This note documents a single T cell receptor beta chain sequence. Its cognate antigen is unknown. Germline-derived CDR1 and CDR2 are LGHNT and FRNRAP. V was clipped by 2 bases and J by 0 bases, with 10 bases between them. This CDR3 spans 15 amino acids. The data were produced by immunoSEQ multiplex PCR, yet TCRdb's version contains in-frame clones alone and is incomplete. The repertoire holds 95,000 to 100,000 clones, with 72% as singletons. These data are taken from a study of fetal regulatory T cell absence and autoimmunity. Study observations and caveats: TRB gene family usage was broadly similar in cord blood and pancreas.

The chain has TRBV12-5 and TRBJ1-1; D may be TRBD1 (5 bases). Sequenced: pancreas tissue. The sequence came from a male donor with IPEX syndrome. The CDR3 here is CASGLRGKMNTEAFF. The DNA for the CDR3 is TGTGCTAGTGGTTTGAGGGGAAAAATGAACACTGAAGCTTTCTTT.